Sequencing of this T cell receptor beta chain was carried out in a study of shared clonotypes between healthy human individuals. Study results and limitations: Exclusively blood specimens were collected; tissue repertoires likely differ.

Assay used: immunoSEQ multiplex PCR; TCRdb lists only in-frame clones, some missing. The data show around 2.5 million clones, approximately 94% seen once. Concerning this clone: Its antigen remains unknown.

After removal of 5 bases from V and 0 bases from J, the junction contained 6 bases not matched to a gene. The CDR3 is 17 amino acids. Germline CDR1 is SGHTA and CDR2 is FQGNSA. This clonotype was obtained from a man between 18 and 35 years old in good health. Some clones in this sample may be carry-over from other donors' samples. The gene calls are TRBV7-2 and TRBJ2-4; 11 bases line up with TRBD2. Sample: naive CD4+ T cells from PBMCs. Subset in this sample: CD45RA+ positively selected. This chain's CDR3 is CASSGGLAALAKNIQYF. DNA for the CDR3: TGTGCCAGCAGCGGGGGACTAGCGGCCCTAGCCAAAAACATTCAGTACTTC.